The 9 T cell receptor beta chains listed next were all sequenced from one sample in a study of regulatory T cells in long-lasting Graves disease. Time point: newly diagnosed GD, antithyroid drugs for less than 3 months. PBMCs provided the RNA from which the TCR library was made. With iRepertoire HTBI primers and Arm-PCR of CDR3 regions, TCR beta libraries were built. TCRdb reprocessed the multiplex PCR reads via MiXCR and lists one record per CDR3 protein. In the table there are 620,000 or so distinct CDR3 sequences, roughly 15% of which are singletons. The same data also went into a second study, on T cells in Graves' hyperthyroidism and ophthalmopathy.

This sample comprised peripheral blood mononuclear cells (PBMCs), obtained at new diagnosis, from a patient treated with antithyroid drugs. The receptors were sampled from a woman younger than 45 with Graves disease.

The rearrangement joins TRBV5-1 to TRBJ2-7; no firm D call. Looked up from germline, CDR1 is SGHRS and CDR2 is YFSETQ. V was cut by 0 bases and J by 7 bases, with 17 bases left in between. The CDR3 consists of 15 residues. The CDR3 coding sequence is TGCGCCAGCAGCTTGGAATCATCGTTACCTTTTGAGCAGTACTTC. It is translated as CASSLESSLPFEQYF.

On this clonotype: One end of the junction does not line up with germline, which may come from a read error. The J gene is TRBJ1-2, the V gene TRBV28; no clear D gene. This CDR3 spans 12 amino acids. Germline-derived CDR1 and CDR2 are MDHEN and SYDVKM. CDR3 DNA: TGTGCCAACAGTTTAAGGGACTATGGCTACACCTTC. This gives the protein CANSLRDYGYTF.

This clonotype appeared many times. This chain uses TRBV15 with TRBJ1-1, with unresolved D. V was trimmed by 0 bases and J by 5 bases, leaving 13 bases between them. The CDR3 covers 15 residues. Germline CDR1 reads LNHNV; CDR2 reads YYDKDF (reference sequence). CDR3 DNA sequence: TGTGCCACCAGCAGAGATCTAACCTTGTGGACTGAAGCTTTCTTT. It translates to CATSRDLTLWTEAFF.

This clonotype was counted only a few times. J is TRBJ1-2 and V is TRBV5-6, with D possibly being TRBD1 (5 bases). Deletions cut 4 bases from V and 2 bases from J, with 9 bases between. The V gene's germline CDR1 is SGHDT and CDR2 YYEEEE. This CDR3 region has 13 residues. DNA for the CDR3: TGTGCCAGCAGCGACGGGGGGAACTATGGCTACACCTTC. It yields the protein CASSDGGNYGYTF.

V is TRBV7-3 and J is TRBJ1-1; D unclear. V was trimmed by 2 bases and J by 2 bases, leaving 15 bases between them. The CDR3 has 16 residues. In germline, CDR1 is SGHTA, CDR2 FQGTGA. The CDR3 DNA sequence: TGTGCCAGCAGCTTAGGCATCCAGATCATCAACACTGAAGCTTTCTTT. It yields the protein CASSLGIQIINTEAFF.

This rearrangement joins TRBV6-2 or TRBV6-3 to TRBJ2-1; maybe TRBD1 (6 bases). CDR1 and CDR2 from the germline V gene are MNHEY and SVGEGT. There are 16 residues in the CDR3. Between the trimmed V and J ends, which lost 2 bases and 6 bases, there was a span of 17 bases. The CDR3 bases are TGTGCCAGCAGTTACGGGGGCGGTTCTCGGGGCAATGAGCAGTTCTTC. It codes for CASSYGGGSRGNEQFF.

This clonotype was detected ten times or more. The chain joins TRBV20-1 to TRBJ1-2; D is possibly TRBD1 (5 bases). The CDR3 contains 11 residues. Germline values: CDR1 DFQATT, CDR2 SNEGSKA (reference sequence). Trimming removed 4 bases from V and 8 bases from J, with 11 bases in between. As DNA, the CDR3 is TGCAGTGCTACTCTTCAGGGAGGCTACACCTTC. It yields the protein CSATLQGGYTF.

This clonotype was detected ten times or more. V usage is TRBV6-4 and J usage is TRBJ1-5; D remains unclear. The CDR3 is made up of 13 amino acids. CDR1 is MRHNA and CDR2 is SNTAGT in the germline V gene. V was shortened by 4 bases and J by 6 bases, with 10 bases between the two germline ends. In DNA form, the CDR3 reads TGTGCCAGCAGTGCAGAGATTGGTCAGCCCCAGCATTTT. Amino acids: CASSAEIGQPQHF.

The chain employs TRBV3-1 and TRBJ2-7; 10 positions agree with TRBD2. This CDR3 has 16 amino acids. V lost 1 base and J lost 3; bases outside the gene matches: 6. CDR1 and CDR2 (germline): LGHDT, YNNKEL (reference sequence). The CDR3 nucleotides are TGTGCCAGCAGCCAAGCGCTAGCGGGAGCCCTCTACGAGCAGTACTTC. Its translation is CASSQALAGALYEQYF.